A single sample gave rise to the 9 T cell receptor beta chains below, sequenced in a study of cytomegalovirus exposure and HLA in healthy donors. The PCR was carried out with 60 Vbeta primers and 13 Jbeta primers. Only in-frame clones appear in the TCRdb table, and some are missing; sequencing was by immunoSEQ multiplex PCR. The table shows 55,000 to 85,000 clones, with roughly 68% occurring only once. The sample was PBMCs. The receptor source for this set is a woman aged 50 to 60 in good health and CMV-seronegative.

This chain links TRBV30 with TRBJ2-3, with no clear D. Germline-derived CDR1 and CDR2 are GTSNPN and SVGIG (reference sequence). The CDR3 covers 11 residues. V was clipped by 2 bases and J by 6 bases, with 6 bases between them. CDR3 region: CAWSSRDTQYF. CDR3 coding DNA: TGTGCCTGGAGTTCGCGGGATACGCAGTATTTT.

The chain links TRBV2 to TRBJ1-5; 8 bases are a match to TRBD1. Germline values: CDR1 SNHLY, CDR2 FYNNEI. This CDR3 comprises 14 residues. V lost 5 bases to trimming and J lost 7 bases; unmatched junction nucleotides: 7. CDR3 bases: TGTGCCAGCAGTATTGACAGGGGATCGCAGCCCCAGCATTTT. Its translation: CASSIDRGSQPQHF.

This clone has just a few counts. The chain uses TRBV27 and TRBJ1-2, with 8 bases aligning to TRBD1. This CDR3 contains 14 residues. Germline V gives CDR1 MNHEY, CDR2 SMNVEV (reference sequence). J lost 4 bases, V lost 8 bases, and 9 bases had no gene match. The DNA of the CDR3 is TGTGCCAGCGGACGGGCAGGGGGCATCTATGGCTACACCTTC. Protein sequence: CASGRAGGIYGYTF.

The genes are TRBV7-8 and TRBJ2-7, with 9 bases identical to TRBD2. J lost 2 bases, V lost 5 bases, and 4 bases had no gene match. Per germline, CDR1 SGHVS and CDR2 FQNEAQ. The CDR3 is 14 residues long. The DNA for the CDR3 is TGTGCCAGCAGCCCCCTAGCGGGAACCTACGAGCAGTACTTC. Encoded protein: CASSPLAGTYEQYF.

The chain recombines TRBV6-6 with TRBJ1-1, with D tentatively TRBD1 (6 bases). V was cut by 6 bases and J by 6 bases, with 14 bases left in between. Germline V gene sequence: CDR1 MNHNY, CDR2 SVGAGI (reference sequence). The CDR3 runs to 13 residues. The CDR3 DNA reads as TGTGCCAGCAGGTATCAGGGGCGGGCTGAAGCTTTCTTT. It translates to CASRYQGRAEAFF.

The chain has TRBV4-3 and TRBJ2-7, with 9 bases that match TRBD2. Trimming cost V 0 bases and J 3 bases; bases outside gene matches: 9. Germline CDR1 and CDR2: LGHNA and YSLEER. The CDR3 covers 17 residues. CDR3 sequence reads: CASSQDWPSGDLYEQYF. In nucleotides, the CDR3 is TGCGCCAGCAGCCAAGATTGGCCTAGCGGGGACCTCTACGAGCAGTACTTC.

This chain links TRBV21-1 with TRBJ2-3; the table names TRBD2, a call not compared with the DNA. TRBV21-1 is classified as a pseudogene. The CDR3 has 16 amino acids. CDR3 loop: CASSKALAEVADTQYF. The CDR3 region has the DNA TGTGCCAGCAGCAAAGCGCTCGCGGAGGTGGCAGATACGCAGTATTTT.

The rearrangement links TRBV9 to TRBJ2-1, with 10 bases aligning to TRBD2. V gave up 3 bases and J gave up 4 bases; unmatched junction bases: 4. CDR3 size: 15 residues. CDR1 is SGDLS, CDR2 YYNGEE, per germline. The CDR3 spells CASSGRTSGYNEQFF. CDR3 DNA: TGTGCCAGCAGCGGGCGGACTAGCGGATACAATGAGCAGTTCTTC. Supplemented by reference TRBV9 and TRBJ2-1, the full variable domain reads DSGVTQTPKHLITATGQRVTLRCSPRSGDLSVYWYQQSLDQGLQFLIQYYNGEERAKGNILERFSAQQFPDLHSELNLSSLELGDSALYFCASSGRTSGYNEQFFGPGTRLTVL.

This sequence joins TRBV9 and TRBJ2-2, with D possibly being TRBD2 (5 bases). V was shortened by 0 bases and J by 3 bases, with 9 bases between the two germline ends. This CDR3 is built from 15 residues. CDR1 is SGDLS and CDR2 is YYNGEE in the germline V gene. In DNA form, the CDR3 reads TGTGCCAGCAGCGTAGAGCGGTGGCACACCGGGGAGCTGTTTTTT. Protein product: CASSVERWHTGELFF.